Presented here are 7 T cell receptor beta chains from one specimen sequenced in a study of read filtering for tumor transcriptome and immune sequencing. The library was built from about 0.4 ug RNA with molecular barcoded adaptors for alpha/delta and beta/gamma chains. TCRdb reprocessed the reads via MiXCR and lists one record per CDR3 protein. Among about 39,000 distinct CDR3 sequences listed, over 11% were seen once. Sequenced material: a population of CD138-negative cells sorted from bone marrow. The receptors were gathered from a donor over 35 with multiple myeloma.

This clonotype was observed at least ten times. V gene TRBV18 combines with J gene TRBJ2-1; 10 nucleotides match TRBD1. V trimming: 6 bases; J trimming: 3 bases; junction bases outside the gene matches: 8. The CDR3 has 16 amino acids. The germline gives CDR1 KGHSH, CDR2 LQKENI. CDR3 nucleotide sequence: TGTGCCAGCTCCTCGCCATGGGACAGGGGCTACAATGAGCAGTTCTTC. Translation gives CASSSPWDRGYNEQFF.

This clonotype came up many times. V gene TRBV5-1 combines with J gene TRBJ1-1, with a weak D call TRBD1 (6 bases). The germline CDR1 and CDR2 sequences are SGHRS and YFSETQ. V dropped 5 bases and J dropped 4 bases, with 15 bases sitting between them. This CDR3 region has 14 residues. The DNA for the CDR3 is TGCGCCAGCAGAGGGGGAATCGATGGCACTGAAGCTTTCTTT. Translating it yields CASRGGIDGTEAFF.

The table lists this clonotype with many counts. The rearrangement links TRBV5-1 to TRBJ2-7; D is perhaps TRBD1 or TRBD2 (5 bases each). V gave up 2 bases and J gave up 5 bases, with 11 bases separating them. This CDR3 comprises 13 residues. Germline V gene lookup returns CDR1 SGHRS and CDR2 YFSETQ. The CDR3 is CASSFVQGHEQYF. CDR3 bases: TGCGCCAGCAGCTTCGTTCAGGGACACGAGCAGTACTTC.

This clonotype was detected a few times. The chain employs TRBV10-2 and TRBJ2-1, with TRBD2 matching over 9 bases. CDR1 and CDR2 (germline): WSHSY, SAAADI. Trimming cost V 7 bases and J 9 bases; bases outside gene matches: 10. The length of the CDR3 is 14 residues. In DNA, the CDR3 is TGCGCCAGCACCCCCCTAGCGGGGACGGGTGAGCAGTTCTTC. This sequence encodes CASTPLAGTGEQFF.

This clonotype has ten or more counts. Sequence at one end of the junction differs from germline and may be a read error. The V call is TRBV4-1, the J call TRBJ2-1, with 13 bases that match TRBD2. Germline V lookup: CDR1 MGHRA, CDR2 YSYEKL. This CDR3 contains 17 residues. CDR3 amino acids: CASSQGGGTSGANEQFF. Written as DNA, the CDR3 is TGTGCCAGCAGCCAAGGCGGAGGGACTAGCGGGGCCAATGAGCAGTTCTTC.

In its sample, this clonotype was seen many times. J is TRBJ2-1 and V is TRBV6-2 or TRBV6-3; D unresolved. The CDR3 spans 14 residues. CDR1 is MNHEY and CDR2 is SVGEGT in the germline V gene. V lost 5 bases and J 7 bases, leaving 15 bases between the germline ends. The chain's CDR3 is CASSASVALNEQFF. In nucleotides, the CDR3 is TGTGCCAGCAGTGCGTCGGTAGCCCTAAATGAGCAGTTCTTC.

Note on this clonotype: A read error may explain this, as a much larger clone is one base away. The chain carries TRBV29-1 and TRBJ2-2; perhaps TRBD1 as D (7 bases). CDR1 is SQVTM, CDR2 ANQGSEA, per germline. The CDR3 runs to 14 residues. CDR3: CSHSRGVGTGELSF. DNA of the CDR3: TGCAGCCACTCCAGGGGGGTGGGCACCGGGGAGCTGTCTTTT.